These T cell receptor beta chains were read from a single sample in a study of T cell responses to AZD1222 COVID-19 vaccine. Method: immunoSEQ multiplex PCR; TCRdb's copy keeps in-frame clones and lacks some. The table shows over 150,000 clones, with about 88% occurring only once. The sample here was peripheral blood, taken on day 0 of AZD1222 vaccination. The receptors shown here come from an adult in good health. Each CDR3 is given with its conserved first and last residue. D genes are given only for firm matches. Clone size, where shown, is once, few, many, or a class for clones that have expanded.

v_gene	abundance	j_gene	d_gene	len	CDR3nt	CDR3aa
TRBV4-1	-	TRBJ2-7	-	14	TGCGCCAGCAGCCCGGGGGCTAGCGGTTACGAGCAGTACTTC	CASSPGASGYEQYF
TRBV19	-	TRBJ1-3	-	12	TGTGCCAGTAGTATAGCCGGAAACACCATATATTTT	CASSIAGNTIYF
TRBV6-5	-	TRBJ1-5	TRBD1	13	TGTGCCAGCGACAGGGAAAATTATCAGCCCCAGCATTTT	CASDRENYQPQHF
TRBV5-1	-	TRBJ1-2	-	14	TGCGCCAGCAGCGGTCGGGGGAGTAGCTATGGCTACACCTTC	CASSGRGSSYGYTF
TRBV7-8	-	TRBJ2-2	-	14	TGTGCCAGCAGCAACTCAGGGGACGCCGGGGAGCTGTTTTTT	CASSNSGDAGELFF
TRBV19	-	TRBJ2-3	TRBD2	16	TGTGCCAGTAGTGAAGCTAGCGGGGGGATAACAGATACGCAGTATTTT	CASSEASGGITDTQYF
TRBV7-8	few	TRBJ2-7	-	15	TGTGCCAGCAGCTCCCCTAGGCCCCCGTACGACGAGCAGTACTTC	CASSSPRPPYDEQYF
TRBV3-1/TRBV3-2	-	TRBJ1-2	-	14	TGTGCCAGCACCCCGGGACCCGCTAACTATGGCTACACCTTC	CASTPGPANYGYTF
TRBV10-2	-	TRBJ2-7	TRBD1	14	TGCGCCAGCAGCCACGGACAGGGGGCCTACGAGCAGTACTTC	CASSHGQGAYEQYF
TRBV10-3	-	TRBJ1-6	-	15	TGTGCCATCAGGGCGGACGGATCCTATAATTCACCCCTCCACTTT	CAIRADGSYNSPLHF
TRBV7-6	-	TRBJ2-7	-	14	TGTGCCAGCAGCTTAGAGGCAAACAGCTACGAGCAGTACTTC	CASSLEANSYEQYF
TRBV18	-	TRBJ1-4	TRBD1	15	TGTGCCAGCTCACCACGACAGGGTGGAGATGAAAAACTGTTTTTT	CASSPRQGGDEKLFF
TRBV6-6	-	TRBJ2-5	-	13	TGTGCCAGCAGTAAGGGAAGGGGAGAGACCCAGTACTTC	CASSKGRGETQYF
TRBV6-5	-	TRBJ1-3	-	15	TGTGCCAGCAGTTCTAGCGTCGGGCTGGGAAACACCATATATTTT	CASSSSVGLGNTIYF
TRBV19	-	TRBJ1-2	-	13	TGTGCCAGTAGTCTGGGGGCATGGTATGGCTACACCTTC	CASSLGAWYGYTF
TRBV3-1/TRBV3-2	-	TRBJ2-5	TRBD1	16	TGTGCCAGCAGCCGCGGGACAGGGGCCGTTCAAGAGACCCAGTACTTC	CASSRGTGAVQETQYF
TRBV19	-	TRBJ1-6	TRBD1	14	TGTGCCAGTAGTATGACAGGGAATAATTCACCCCTCCACTTT	CASSMTGNNSPLHF
TRBV6-5	-	TRBJ1-2	TRBD1	16	TGTGCCAGCAGTTACTCCCCCGGGACAGCCAACTATGGCTACACCTTC	CASSYSPGTANYGYTF
TRBV7-6	-	TRBJ1-3	TRBD1	17	TGTGCCAGCAGCTTAGCGGGGGGACAGGTCACTGGAAACACCATATATTTT	CASSLAGGQVTGNTIYF
TRBV5-1	-	TRBJ2-2	TRBD2	15	TGCGCCAGCAGCGAACTAGCGGGTGACACCGGGGAGCTGTTTTTT	CASSELAGDTGELFF
TRBV4-1	-	TRBJ1-5	-	15	TGCGCCAGCAGCCAAGAGACCGACTTTAGCTCGCCCCAGCATTTT	CASSQETDFSSPQHF
TRBV7-9	-	TRBJ2-3	TRBD1	16	TGTGCCAGCAGCTTCGGGACAGGGTACGGCACAGATACGCAGTATTTT	CASSFGTGYGTDTQYF
TRBV7-9	-	TRBJ1-1	-	13	TGTGCCAGCAGCACTCGACAGGCCGTTGAAGCTTTCTTT	CASSTRQAVEAFF
TRBV6-4	-	TRBJ2-6	TRBD1	16	TGTGCCAGCAGTTATGGACAGGGGACTGGGGCCAACGTCCTGACTTTC	CASSYGQGTGANVLTF
TRBV19	few	TRBJ2-3	TRBD2	15	TGTGCCAGTACGGAGCGGGGGTTCAGCACAGATACGCAGTATTTT	CASTERGFSTDTQYF
TRBV2	-	TRBJ1-4	-	14	TGTGCCAGCAGGTTTGGGTCAACTAATGAAAAACTGTTTTTT	CASRFGSTNEKLFF
TRBV3-1/TRBV3-2	-	TRBJ2-3	-	14	TGTGCCAGCAGCCAAGCGGGACGCACAGATACGCAGTATTTT	CASSQAGRTDTQYF
TRBV2	-	TRBJ1-2	-	14	TGTGCCAGCAGTGAAAGGTTAGGGTCCTATGGCTACACCTTC	CASSERLGSYGYTF
TRBV29-1	-	TRBJ1-6	-	12	TGCAGCGTTGCTGATTACAATTCACCCCTCCACTTT	CSVADYNSPLHF
TRBV11-2	-	TRBJ2-7	-	15	TGTGCCAGCAGCTTGTATGGGGGGAGCTCCTACGAGCAGTACTTC	CASSLYGGSSYEQYF
TRBV7-6	-	TRBJ1-3	-	15	TGTGCCAGCAGCGGATCGGGGACGGCGTTAAACACCATATATTTT	CASSGSGTALNTIYF
TRBV5-6	-	TRBJ2-7	-	13	TGTGCCAGCAGCTTGCCCGGATTCTACGAGCAGTACTTC	CASSLPGFYEQYF
TRBV12-3/TRBV12-4	few	TRBJ1-4	-	12	TGTGCCAGCAGTTGGGCGTATGAAAAACTGTTTTTT	CASSWAYEKLFF
TRBV9	-	TRBJ2-2	TRBD2	17	TGTGCCAGCAGCGCCACTAGCGGGGGGGCTGTCACCGGGGAGCTGTTTTTT	CASSATSGGAVTGELFF
TRBV11-1	-	TRBJ2-2	-	13	TGTGCCAGCAGCTCACCCGGGACCGGGGAGCTGTTTTTT	CASSSPGTGELFF
TRBV7-2	-	TRBJ2-7	-	15	TGTGCCAGCAGCTTAGGGTTGACAGGTTTGGACGAGCAGTACTTC	CASSLGLTGLDEQYF
TRBV6-5	-	TRBJ1-4	-	16	TGTGCCAGCAGTTACCTCGACTTGAAATGTGGTGAAAAACTGTTTTTT	CASSYLDLKCGEKLFF
TRBV25-1	-	TRBJ1-4	TRBD1	14	TGTGCCAGCAGTGTGGACAGGGGAGTCGAAAAACTGTTTTTT	CASSVDRGVEKLFF